What follows describes a single TCR beta chain. Its antigen is currently unknown. This record comes from a study of T cells after posttransplantation cyclophosphamide. General observations from the study: Blood and skin or GI T cell repertoires showed limited TRB overlap. Donor CD8+ memory clones often dominated recipient blood repertoires at later times.

Profiling relied on immunoSEQ multiplex PCR, and the TCRdb table lists in-frame clones only, not all of them. The sample was found to contain under 50,000 clones, and every one recurs. Germline assignment: CDR1 GTSNPN and CDR2 SVGIG (reference sequence). This CDR3 comprises 12 residues. V lost 4 bases and J 2 bases, leaving 8 bases between the germline ends. The source is a middle-aged man in good health, CMV-negative, and a related stem cell transplant donor. V is TRBV30 and J is TRBJ1-2; tentative D call: TRBD1 (6 bases). Sample: PBMCs. The CDR3 nucleotides read TGTGCCTGGACTACAGGGAACTATGGCTACACCTTC. The encoded protein is CAWTTGNYGYTF.